This T cell receptor beta chain was sequenced during a study of OX40 agonist ivuxolimab in advanced cancers. Notes on the research overall: The costimulatory receptor OX40 (CD134) was targeted by ivuxolimab, a fully human IgG2 agonistic monoclonal antibody. Of the roughly 50 dose-escalation patients, hepatocellular carcinoma was present in about 19, melanoma in approximately 15, renal cell carcinoma in 9 and head and neck cancer in 9. Patients were allowed to have had prior anti-PD-1, anti-PD-L1 or anti-CTLA-4 therapy, and roughly 40% of the dose-escalation patients had been treated with checkpoint inhibitors. Intravenous ivuxolimab was administered to patients every 2 weeks at six dose levels: 0.01, 0.1, 0.3, 1.5, 3 and 10 mg/kg. Partial responses were achieved by three dose-escalation patients, of whom one had hepatocellular carcinoma and two had cutaneous melanoma. Peripheral TCRbeta sequencing aimed to test whether ivuxolimab altered TCR sequence diversity and caused clonal T-cell expansion. The dose-escalation cohort was about 83% male with a mean age of around 62 years, ranging from roughly 23 to 90. The monotherapy dose-escalation portion (N of about 50 patients) of the phase I ivuxolimab trial is reported in the paper.

Patients with a history of autoimmune disease or receiving systemic immunosuppression were excluded from the trial. Peripheral blood for TCR sequencing was drawn from every dose cohort at baseline, at cycle 4 day 1 and at cycle 7 day 1. The samples were drawn from a first-in-human, open-label, multicenter phase I dose-escalation trial of ivuxolimab. Adults with locally advanced or metastatic melanoma, renal cell carcinoma, hepatocellular carcinoma or head and neck squamous cell carcinoma were enrolled in the trial. Before TCR sequencing, CD4+ T cells and CD8+ T cells were sorted from peripheral blood as separate populations. With regard to this clone: Its target antigen remains unknown. Base qualities are missing; no much larger clone stands one base away.

The cysteine opens and the phenylalanine closes a CDR3 of 12 amino acids. The read is trimmed to its CDR3 DNA, 36 bases read in frame from base 1. The germline V gene encodes CDR1 SGHDT and CDR2 YYEEEE. V drops 2 bases and J drops 3 bases, leaving 6 bases in between. Summary of the overall study and its limitations: Low levels of normalized T-cell clonal expansion were also shown by some nonresponding patients. At doses of 0.1 to 3.0 mg/kg, clonal expansion of both CD4+ and CD8+ blood T cells was observed from baseline to week 6. Antigen specificity was not determined for the clonally expanded peripheral T cells. After ivuxolimab, expanded clones were on average more numerous among CD8+ T cells than among CD4+ T cells. Partial responders in the 0.1-3.0 mg/kg groups had among the lowest normalized peripheral clonal expansion, especially among CD8+ T cells.

For sequencing of the TCRbeta CDR3 region, genomic DNA was extracted from the sorted cells. The immunoSEQ Assay was used to sequence the TCRbeta CDR3 regions. TCRdb mirrors the immuneACCESS table, restricted to in-frame sequences. Some clones are absent from its copies; in checked studies, under half trace to an unresolved V gene, and the reason for the others is unknown. In all, the sample holds fewer than 20,000 clones, and approximately 86% of those were seen once. Clones ranked in the top ten supply about 20% of the sample. The source material was CD4+ or CD8+ T cells sorted from blood, sampled in a trial of the OX40 agonist ivuxolimab. The origin of this receptor is an adult with an advanced solid tumor such as melanoma, head and neck, liver or kidney cancer. This chain is built from TRBV5-6 and TRBJ2-7, with the D gene not confidently named. The CDR3 reads as follows: CASSLVGYEQYF. In nucleotides, the sequence is TGTGCCAGCAGCTTAGTCGGCTACGAGCAGTACTTC.